A selection of T cell receptor beta chains follows, all from one sample in a study of response to subunit inactivated influenza vaccine. TCRdb fed the RT-PCR reads into MiXCR, producing one record per CDR3 protein. Seen here are hundreds of thousands of distinct CDR3 sequences, 14% observed once, and the top ten hold less than 7%. This specimen was PBMCs from blood, taken less than 15 days before vaccination. These receptors were obtained from a man over 45 who received an inactivated influenza vaccine. Each CDR3 is given with its conserved first and last residue. A D gene is named only where the DNA matches it firmly. For some rows the clone size is stated as once, few or many, or as a class when expanded; others skip it.

-	16	TRBV9	-	TRBJ2-2	TGTGCCAGCAGCGTAGATGCGGCAGCCTGGGGCGGGGAGCTGTTTTTT	CASSVDAAAWGGELFF
-	14	TRBV6-1	-	TRBJ1-5	TGTGCCAGCTCTGGGGCTTCTCCCAATCAGCCCCAGCATTTT	CASSGASPNQPQHF
TRBD1	14	TRBV28	few	TRBJ1-5	TGTGCCAGCAGTCCCGAGGGGGCGATACAGCCCCAGCATTTT	CASSPEGAIQPQHF
TRBD2	14	TRBV7-3	many	TRBJ2-3	TGTGCCAGCAGCGAGGGGACTAATACAGATACGCAGTATTTT	CASSEGTNTDTQYF
-	14	TRBV7-9	-	TRBJ2-3	TGTGCCAGCAGCTCTACAGGGAGGGCAGATACGCAGTATTTT	CASSSTGRADTQYF
-	13	TRBV12-3/TRBV12-4	few	TRBJ2-1	TGTGCCAGCAGCCCCGTGGGGAAGAATGAGCAGTTCTTC	CASSPVGKNEQFF
TRBD1	15	TRBV7-9	-	TRBJ1-6	TGTGCCAGCAGCCCCACCGGGACAGCCAATTCACCCCTCCACTTT	CASSPTGTANSPLHF
-	14	TRBV4-2	few	TRBJ2-4	TGTGCCAGCAGCCAAGCGACCCGTGTCGACATTCAGTACTTC	CASSQATRVDIQYF
TRBD2	18	TRBV11-2	many	TRBJ2-2	TGTGCCAGCAGCTTACTTGGCAGGACTAGCGGGAGCACCGGGGAGCTGTTTTTT	CASSLLGRTSGSTGELFF
TRBD2	17	TRBV4-2	-	TRBJ2-3	TGTGCCAGCAGCCAAGCTTGGCTAGCGGGGACCACAGATACGCAGTATTTT	CASSQAWLAGTTDTQYF
TRBD2	14	TRBV28	-	TRBJ2-5	TGTGCCAGCACCTCGATAGCGGGAGTGGAGACCCAGTACTTC	CASTSIAGVETQYF
-	13	TRBV19	few	TRBJ2-1	TGTGCCAGTAGTATAAAAGGGTACAATGAGCAGTTCTTC	CASSIKGYNEQFF